This passage covers 14 T cell receptor beta chains from one sample sequenced in a study of T cells after yellow fever vaccination. TCRdb re-called the 5' RACE reads through MiXCR, storing one row per CDR3 protein. Among about 69,000 distinct CDR3 sequences listed, 5% to 6.5% were seen once. Sequencing used CD4+ T cells sorted from PBMCs, obtained roughly 14 days after the first yellow fever vaccination. Receptors originate from a young man who received the YFV17D yellow fever vaccine.

This clonotype was seen many times. The V call is TRBV6-5, the J call TRBJ1-3, with 8 bases fitting TRBD1. V shed 0 bases, J shed 4 bases, and the junction held 5 bases outside the gene matches. Germline V gene lookup returns CDR1 MNHEY and CDR2 SVGAGI. This CDR3 comprises 16 residues. Here the CDR3 DNA reads TGTGCCAGCAGTTACTCGGCGCAGGGGGCAGGAAACACCATATATTTT. Encoded protein: CASSYSAQGAGNTIYF.

Ten or more counts support this clonotype. The gene calls are TRBV4-2 and TRBJ2-3; D gene uncertain. Germline V gene data show CDR1 as LGHNA and CDR2 as YNFKEQ. CDR3 length: 13 residues. V dropped 4 bases and J dropped 6 bases, with 11 bases sitting between them. The CDR3, as DNA: TGTGCCAGCAGCCCCACCCTTTCGGATACGCAGTATTTT. It codes for CASSPTLSDTQYF.

This clonotype has a count of ten or more. The V call is TRBV11-2, the J call TRBJ1-1; 7 bases agree with TRBD1. The germline gives CDR1 SGHAT, CDR2 FQNNGV. This CDR3 has 14 residues. The J segment lost 7 bases and the V segment lost 6 bases, leaving 11 bases of the junction unmatched. As DNA, the CDR3 is TGTGCCAGCAGTCGATCCGGGACAGCCTTTGAAGCTTTCTTT. Protein sequence: CASSRSGTAFEAFF.

This clonotype showed up many times. V gene TRBV12-3 or TRBV12-4 combines with J gene TRBJ2-2, with a weak D call TRBD2 (5 bases). This CDR3 is built from 15 residues. V was clipped by 5 bases and J by 4 bases, with 14 bases between them. The CDR3 DNA is TGTGCCAGCAGTGCCCGTGAGGGTGCCACCGGGGAGCTGTTTTTT. This encodes CASSAREGATGELFF.

This clonotype was detected ten times or more. The V gene is TRBV5-1, the J gene TRBJ2-7, with 7 nucleotides matching TRBD1. Germline lookup yields CDR1 SGHRS and CDR2 YFSETQ. The CDR3 spans 14 residues. Trimming removed 0 bases from V and 5 bases from J; junction bases left unmatched: 5. The CDR3 protein is CASSLGQGPNEQYF. CDR3 bases: TGCGCCAGCAGCTTGGGACAGGGCCCCAACGAGCAGTACTTC.

This clonotype came up many times. The chain links TRBV29-1 to TRBJ2-3; 7 nucleotides match TRBD2. V shed 4 bases and J 0 bases; nucleotides not matched to a gene: 7. The germline V gene has CDR1 SQVTM and CDR2 ANQGSEA. This CDR3 contains 15 residues. The CDR3 sequence is CSVAVSGGSTDTQYF. In DNA, the CDR3 is TGCAGCGTTGCTGTATCGGGGGGAAGCACAGATACGCAGTATTTT.

This clonotype has at least ten counts. The chain links TRBV5-5 to TRBJ2-1; no clear D. The V end was cut by 2 bases, the J end by 5 bases, with 14 bases between. The CDR3 length is 15 residues. Germline CDR1 is SGHKS and CDR2 is YYEKEE (reference sequence). CDR3 bases: TGTGCCAGCAGCTTCATATCCTCCGGTCACAATGAGCAGTTCTTC. This gives the protein CASSFISSGHNEQFF. The entire variable domain, with the rest obtained from reference TRBV5-5 and TRBJ2-1, is as follows: DAGVTQSPTHLIKTRGQQVTLRCSPISGHKSVSWYQQVLGQGPQFIFQYYEKEERGRGNFPDRFSARQFPNYSSELNVNALLLGDSALYLCASSFISSGHNEQFFGPGTRLTVL.

This clonotype has at least ten counts. V gene TRBV12-3 or TRBV12-4 combines with J gene TRBJ2-5, with D tentatively TRBD1 (5 bases). V was shortened by 5 bases and J by 5 bases, with 12 bases between the two germline ends. The CDR3 covers 13 residues. The CDR3 reads CASSPQGYETQYF. CDR3 DNA sequence: TGTGCCAGCAGTCCCCAGGGTTACGAGACCCAGTACTTC.

This clonotype showed up many times. The chain joins TRBV6-5 to TRBJ2-7; D assignment may be TRBD1 or TRBD2 (6 bases each). Trimming removed 7 bases from V and 2 bases from J, with 21 bases in between. CDR3 length: 16 residues. In germline, CDR1 is MNHEY, CDR2 SVGAGI. The CDR3 protein is CASMEGRQAVTYEQYF. The CDR3 nucleotides are TGTGCCAGCATGGAGGGGAGACAGGCCGTAACCTACGAGCAGTACTTC.

This clonotype was counted many times. The chain combines TRBV12-3 or TRBV12-4 with TRBJ1-5; 7 bases fit TRBD1. The CDR3 contains 13 residues. V was pared by 5 bases and J by 4 bases, with 2 bases of the junction left unmatched. The CDR3 protein is CASSAQGNQPQHF. The CDR3 bases are TGTGCCAGCAGTGCACAGGGGAATCAGCCCCAGCATTTT.

This clonotype has only a few counts. CDR3 nucleotide sequence: TGTGCCAGCAGCTTAACAGGAGTAGCCAAAAACATTCAGTACTTC. Amino acid sequence: CASSLTGVAKNIQYF. The genes are TRBV5-5 and TRBJ2-4, with a tentative D call TRBD1 (5 bases). The V and J ends lost 2 bases and 0 bases respectively, with 9 bases between them. Germline assignment: CDR1 SGHKS and CDR2 YYEKEE (reference sequence). The CDR3 runs 15 residues. Full variable domain (outside the CDR3, taken from reference TRBV5-5 and TRBJ2-4): DAGVTQSPTHLIKTRGQQVTLRCSPISGHKSVSWYQQVLGQGPQFIFQYYEKEERGRGNFPDRFSARQFPNYSSELNVNALLLGDSALYLCASSLTGVAKNIQYFGAGTRLSVL.

This clonotype was picked up many times. The genes are TRBV11-2 and TRBJ2-5; 12 nucleotides agree with TRBD2. CDR3 size: 19 residues. CDR1 SGHAT and CDR2 FQNNGV come from the germline V gene. J lost 3 bases, V lost 3 bases, and 14 bases had no gene match. CDR3: CASSFKWLAGGLSEETQYF. In DNA, the CDR3 is TGTGCCAGCAGCTTCAAATGGCTAGCGGGGGGGCTGTCAGAAGAGACCCAGTACTTC.

This clonotype was recorded at least ten times. The chain has TRBV2 and TRBJ1-1; 8 bases are a match to TRBD1. V dropped 6 bases and J dropped 1; count of bases not matched to a gene: 4. The germline CDR1 and CDR2 sequences are SNHLY and FYNNEI. The CDR3 loop spans 14 amino acids. Here the CDR3 reads CASSAQGGNTEAFF. The CDR3 bases are TGTGCCAGCAGCGCACAGGGGGGGAACACTGAAGCTTTCTTT.

This clonotype was recorded at least ten times. The CDR3 spells CASSPSDGAYGYTF. In nucleotides, the CDR3 is TGTGCCAGCAGTCCCTCGGACGGAGCTTATGGCTACACCTTC. The chain couples TRBV12-3 or TRBV12-4 to TRBJ1-2; D unresolved. The CDR3 sequence is 14 residues long. V was trimmed by 5 bases and J by 5 bases, leaving 15 bases between them.